These T cell receptor beta chains were read from a single sample in a study of control samples from healthy donors and cancer patients. Measured with immunoSEQ multiplex PCR; TCRdb has only the in-frame clones, and not every one. The repertoire consists of roughly 130,000 clones, with roughly 94% occurring once and the leading ten covering 12% to 15%. Sequences were obtained from PBMCs. These receptors originate from a man in his 60s with colorectal cancer. Both conserved end residues are part of each CDR3. A D gene is named only where the DNA matches it firmly. Some rows have no size entry. The others give once, few or many, or a class for an expanded clone.

v_gene: TRBV19
d_gene: NA
abundance: NA
j_gene: TRBJ1-1
CDR3aa: CASTPGRMDTEAFF
CDR3nt: TGTGCCAGTACCCCAGGCAGGATGGACACTGAAGCTTTCTTT

v_gene: TRBV7-9
d_gene: NA
abundance: NA
j_gene: TRBJ1-2
CDR3aa: CASSLAVDIYGYTF
CDR3nt: TGTGCCAGCAGCTTAGCGGTGGATATCTATGGCTACACCTTC

v_gene: TRBV7-9
d_gene: TRBD1
abundance: NA
j_gene: TRBJ2-2
CDR3aa: CASRRGDSTGELFF
CDR3nt: TGTGCCAGCAGGAGAGGGGACAGCACCGGGGAGCTGTTTTTT

v_gene: TRBV5-8
d_gene: NA
abundance: NA
j_gene: TRBJ1-1
CDR3aa: CASSLEPGVNTEAFF
CDR3nt: TGTGCCAGCAGCTTGGAACCCGGCGTCAACACTGAAGCTTTCTTT

v_gene: TRBV5-1
d_gene: TRBD1
abundance: NA
j_gene: TRBJ1-2
CDR3aa: CASSSGQGDDGYTF
CDR3nt: TGCGCCAGCAGCAGCGGACAGGGGGACGATGGCTACACCTTC

v_gene: TRBV7-9
d_gene: NA
abundance: NA
j_gene: TRBJ2-7
CDR3aa: CASSLVSQVLQGGKQYF
CDR3nt: TGTGCCAGCAGCTTAGTTAGCCAAGTCTTACAGGGTGGTAAGCAGTACTTC

v_gene: TRBV7-9
d_gene: NA
abundance: NA
j_gene: TRBJ2-7
CDR3aa: CASSLEGYREQYF
CDR3nt: TGTGCCAGCAGCTTAGAGGGGTACCGGGAGCAGTACTTC

v_gene: TRBV7-8
d_gene: NA
abundance: NA
j_gene: TRBJ2-3
CDR3aa: CASSFWPRPDTQYF
CDR3nt: TGTGCCAGCAGCTTCTGGCCCAGGCCGGATACGCAGTATTTT

v_gene: TRBV24-1
d_gene: NA
abundance: NA
j_gene: TRBJ2-1
CDR3aa: CATSGGKGVHYNEQFF
CDR3nt: TGTGCCACCAGTGGGGGAAAAGGGGTTCACTACAATGAGCAGTTCTTC

v_gene: TRBV19
d_gene: NA
abundance: few
j_gene: TRBJ1-5
CDR3aa: CASSSQGGGSPQHF
CDR3nt: TGTGCCAGTTCATCACAGGGCGGAGGTTCGCCCCAGCATTTT

v_gene: TRBV18
d_gene: TRBD2
abundance: NA
j_gene: TRBJ2-3
CDR3aa: CASSPPGLAGEGTQYF
CDR3nt: TGTGCCAGCTCGCCGCCGGGACTAGCGGGGGAAGGTACGCAGTATTTT

v_gene: TRBV6-2/TRBV6-3
d_gene: NA
abundance: NA
j_gene: TRBJ1-1
CDR3aa: CASSYSPARANTEAFF
CDR3nt: TGTGCCAGCAGTTACTCCCCTGCCAGGGCGAACACTGAAGCTTTCTTT

v_gene: TRBV6-2/TRBV6-3
d_gene: NA
abundance: once
j_gene: TRBJ1-2
CDR3aa: CASIPLGQANGYTF
CDR3nt: TGTGCCAGCATCCCGTTGGGACAAGCAAATGGCTACACCTTC

v_gene: TRBV21-1
d_gene: NA
abundance: NA
j_gene: TRBJ2-7
CDR3aa: CASSSNGVLLREQYF
CDR3nt: TGTGCCAGCAGCTCCAACGGGGTACTTTTGAGGGAGCAGTACTTC

v_gene: TRBV15
d_gene: NA
abundance: NA
j_gene: TRBJ2-7
CDR3aa: CATSREGKRAYEQYF
CDR3nt: TGTGCCACCAGCAGAGAGGGAAAGCGGGCCTACGAGCAGTACTTC

v_gene: TRBV9
d_gene: NA
abundance: NA
j_gene: TRBJ2-1
CDR3aa: CASSPTGSSYNEQFF
CDR3nt: TGTGCCAGCAGCCCCACAGGGAGCTCCTACAATGAGCAGTTCTTC

v_gene: TRBV10-2
d_gene: NA
abundance: NA
j_gene: TRBJ1-1
CDR3aa: CASSPPNPTTEAFF
CDR3nt: TGCGCCAGCAGTCCCCCAAACCCCACCACTGAAGCTTTCTTT

v_gene: TRBV5-1
d_gene: NA
abundance: NA
j_gene: TRBJ2-2
CDR3aa: CASSLGQPNTGELFF
CDR3nt: TGCGCCAGCAGCTTAGGACAGCCGAACACCGGGGAGCTGTTTTTT

v_gene: TRBV7-2
d_gene: NA
abundance: NA
j_gene: TRBJ1-5
CDR3aa: CASSLLGGLSNQPQHF
CDR3nt: TGTGCCAGCAGCTTACTAGGGGGGCTAAGTAATCAGCCCCAGCATTTT

v_gene: TRBV15
d_gene: NA
abundance: NA
j_gene: TRBJ1-1
CDR3aa: CATSSYGASTEAFF
CDR3nt: TGTGCCACCAGCAGCTACGGGGCGAGTACTGAAGCTTTCTTT

v_gene: TRBV6-5
d_gene: TRBD1
abundance: NA
j_gene: TRBJ1-1
CDR3aa: CASSYQPGGSTEAFF
CDR3nt: TGTGCCAGCAGTTACCAGCCAGGGGGTAGTACTGAAGCTTTCTTT

v_gene: TRBV5-1
d_gene: NA
abundance: few
j_gene: TRBJ1-3
CDR3aa: CASSPDNSGNTIYF
CDR3nt: TGCGCCAGCAGCCCTGACAACTCTGGAAACACCATATATTTT

v_gene: TRBV7-9
d_gene: NA
abundance: NA
j_gene: TRBJ1-5
CDR3aa: CASSIGSGGQPQHF
CDR3nt: TGTGCCAGCAGCATAGGGAGTGGGGGACAGCCCCAGCATTTT

v_gene: TRBV5-6
d_gene: NA
abundance: NA
j_gene: TRBJ2-7
CDR3aa: CASMDGPFGEQYF
CDR3nt: TGTGCCAGCATGGACGGGCCGTTTGGGGAGCAGTACTTC

v_gene: TRBV19
d_gene: TRBD1
abundance: NA
j_gene: TRBJ1-2
CDR3aa: CASSDRVGGYTF
CDR3nt: TGTGCCAGTAGTGACAGGGTTGGTGGCTACACCTTC

v_gene: TRBV4-2
d_gene: NA
abundance: NA
j_gene: TRBJ1-2
CDR3aa: CASSQVHTGTYGYTF
CDR3nt: TGTGCCAGCAGCCAAGTTCATACAGGGACCTATGGCTACACCTTC

v_gene: TRBV5-1
d_gene: NA
abundance: NA
j_gene: TRBJ2-3
CDR3aa: CASSLKDTQYF
CDR3nt: TGCGCCAGCAGCTTGAAAGATACGCAGTATTTT

v_gene: TRBV7-8
d_gene: NA
abundance: NA
j_gene: TRBJ1-4
CDR3aa: CASSRAGANEKLFF
CDR3nt: TGTGCCAGCAGCCGAGCGGGGGCTAATGAAAAACTGTTTTTT

v_gene: TRBV4-1
d_gene: NA
abundance: NA
j_gene: TRBJ1-2
CDR3aa: CASSQGGRGKENNYGYTF
CDR3nt: TGCGCCAGCAGCCAAGGTGGCAGGGGTAAGGAGAATAACTATGGCTACACCTTC

v_gene: TRBV11-2
d_gene: NA
abundance: NA
j_gene: TRBJ1-6
CDR3aa: CASRRTWSREGSYNSPLHF
CDR3nt: TGTGCCAGCAGACGAACTTGGAGCCGGGAGGGCTCCTATAATTCACCCCTCCACTTT

v_gene: TRBV5-4
d_gene: NA
abundance: NA
j_gene: TRBJ1-1
CDR3aa: CASSLGQTTEAFF
CDR3nt: TGTGCCAGCAGCTTGGGGCAGACCACTGAAGCTTTCTTT

v_gene: TRBV5-4
d_gene: NA
abundance: NA
j_gene: TRBJ2-3
CDR3aa: CASSLAGAGTDTQYF
CDR3nt: TGTGCCAGCAGCTTGGCGGGGGCGGGCACAGATACGCAGTATTTT

v_gene: TRBV28
d_gene: NA
abundance: NA
j_gene: TRBJ2-3
CDR3aa: CASSLAGRSTDTQYF
CDR3nt: TGTGCCAGCAGTTTAGCGGGCAGAAGCACAGATACGCAGTATTTT

v_gene: TRBV27
d_gene: TRBD1
abundance: NA
j_gene: TRBJ2-1
CDR3aa: CASSLLGTGTNEQFF
CDR3nt: TGTGCCAGCAGTTTACTTGGGACAGGGACCAATGAGCAGTTCTTC

v_gene: TRBV27
d_gene: TRBD1
abundance: NA
j_gene: TRBJ1-2
CDR3aa: CASSIGQGNYGYTF
CDR3nt: TGTGCCAGCAGTATCGGACAGGGGAACTATGGCTACACCTTC

v_gene: TRBV28
d_gene: TRBD1
abundance: NA
j_gene: TRBJ2-7
CDR3aa: CASRYTTGKSYEQYF
CDR3nt: TGTGCCAGCAGGTACACGACAGGGAAATCCTACGAGCAGTACTTC

v_gene: TRBV4-3
d_gene: NA
abundance: NA
j_gene: TRBJ2-1
CDR3aa: CASSQVYSSLPYNEQFF
CDR3nt: TGCGCCAGCAGCCAAGTTTACTCCTCCCTCCCCTACAATGAGCAGTTCTTC

v_gene: TRBV7-9
d_gene: NA
abundance: NA
j_gene: TRBJ2-6
CDR3aa: CASSSAVGGTGANVLTF
CDR3nt: TGTGCCAGCAGCTCCGCCGTAGGGGGGACTGGGGCCAACGTCCTGACTTTC

v_gene: TRBV27
d_gene: NA
abundance: NA
j_gene: TRBJ1-1
CDR3aa: CASSLSGLGGEAFF
CDR3nt: TGTGCCAGCAGTTTATCAGGCCTAGGAGGGGAAGCTTTCTTT

v_gene: TRBV5-1
d_gene: NA
abundance: once
j_gene: TRBJ1-6
CDR3aa: CASSPDATQPGSRSNSPLHF
CDR3nt: TGCGCCAGCAGCCCCGACGCGACCCAACCTGGGTCTAGAAGTAATTCACCCCTCCACTTT

v_gene: TRBV24-1
d_gene: TRBD1
abundance: NA
j_gene: TRBJ1-1
CDR3aa: CATRLRGQGNTEAFF
CDR3nt: TGTGCCACCCGATTACGGGGACAGGGGAACACTGAAGCTTTCTTT

v_gene: TRBV19
d_gene: NA
abundance: NA
j_gene: TRBJ1-3
CDR3aa: CASSIQVSSGNTIYF
CDR3nt: TGTGCCAGTAGTATACAGGTCAGCTCCGGAAACACCATATATTTT

v_gene: TRBV9
d_gene: NA
abundance: NA
j_gene: TRBJ1-2
CDR3aa: CASSNLQLADGYTF
CDR3nt: TGTGCCAGCAGCAATTTACAGTTAGCAGATGGCTACACCTTC

v_gene: TRBV9
d_gene: TRBD1
abundance: NA
j_gene: TRBJ2-1
CDR3aa: CASSVEGASDNEQFF
CDR3nt: TGTGCCAGCAGCGTAGAGGGGGCCTCGGACAATGAGCAGTTCTTC

v_gene: TRBV10-1
d_gene: NA
abundance: NA
j_gene: TRBJ1-2
CDR3aa: CASRARGSDYGYTF
CDR3nt: TGCGCCAGCAGAGCCAGGGGATCGGACTATGGCTACACCTTC

v_gene: TRBV21-1
d_gene: NA
abundance: NA
j_gene: TRBJ2-1
CDR3aa: CASPQGRGRNEQFF
CDR3nt: TGTGCCAGCCCTCAGGGAAGAGGGCGCAATGAGCAGTTCTTC

v_gene: TRBV3-1/TRBV3-2
d_gene: NA
abundance: NA
j_gene: TRBJ1-1
CDR3aa: CASSQAGGPTEAFF
CDR3nt: TGTGCCAGCAGCCAAGCTGGGGGCCCCACTGAAGCTTTCTTT

v_gene: TRBV19
d_gene: NA
abundance: NA
j_gene: TRBJ1-4
CDR3aa: CASSRDTLMGEKLFF
CDR3nt: TGTGCCAGTAGCCGGGACACTTTAATGGGTGAAAAACTGTTTTTT

v_gene: TRBV6-5
d_gene: TRBD1
abundance: NA
j_gene: TRBJ2-5
CDR3aa: CASSYSGTGGRETQYF
CDR3nt: TGTGCCAGCAGTTATTCCGGGACAGGGGGCCGAGAGACCCAGTACTTC

v_gene: TRBV9
d_gene: NA
abundance: NA
j_gene: TRBJ2-1
CDR3aa: CASSVAARGQGNEQFF
CDR3nt: TGTGCCAGCAGCGTAGCGGCCCGGGGTCAGGGGAATGAGCAGTTCTTC

v_gene: TRBV29-1
d_gene: NA
abundance: NA
j_gene: TRBJ2-3
CDR3aa: CSVSAGASTDTQYF
CDR3nt: TGCAGCGTTTCCGCGGGTGCGAGCACAGATACGCAGTATTTT